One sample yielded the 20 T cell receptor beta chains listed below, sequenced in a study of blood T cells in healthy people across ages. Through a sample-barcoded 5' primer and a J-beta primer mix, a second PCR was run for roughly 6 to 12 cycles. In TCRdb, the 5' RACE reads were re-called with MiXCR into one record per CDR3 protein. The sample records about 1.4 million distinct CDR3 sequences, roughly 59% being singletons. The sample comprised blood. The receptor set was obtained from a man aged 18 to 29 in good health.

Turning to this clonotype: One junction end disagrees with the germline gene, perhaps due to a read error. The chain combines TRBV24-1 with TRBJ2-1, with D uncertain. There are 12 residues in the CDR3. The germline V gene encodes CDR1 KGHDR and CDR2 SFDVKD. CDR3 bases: TGTGCCACCAGTGAAGGAGACAATGGGCAGTTCTTC. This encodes CATSEGDNGQFF.

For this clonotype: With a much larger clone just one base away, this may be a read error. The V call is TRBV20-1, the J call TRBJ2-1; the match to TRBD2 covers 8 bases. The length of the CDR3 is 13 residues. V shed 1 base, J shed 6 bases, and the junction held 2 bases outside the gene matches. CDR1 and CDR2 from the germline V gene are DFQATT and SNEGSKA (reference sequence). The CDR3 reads CSARGLAGNEQFF. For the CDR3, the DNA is TGCAGTGCTAGAGGTCTAGCGGGCAATGAGCAGTTCTTC.

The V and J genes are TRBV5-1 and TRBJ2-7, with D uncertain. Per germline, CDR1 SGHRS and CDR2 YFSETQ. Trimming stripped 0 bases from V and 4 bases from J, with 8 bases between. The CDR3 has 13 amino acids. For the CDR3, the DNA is TGCGCCAGCAGCTTGGTGTCAGCATACGAGCAGTACTTC. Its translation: CASSLVSAYEQYF.

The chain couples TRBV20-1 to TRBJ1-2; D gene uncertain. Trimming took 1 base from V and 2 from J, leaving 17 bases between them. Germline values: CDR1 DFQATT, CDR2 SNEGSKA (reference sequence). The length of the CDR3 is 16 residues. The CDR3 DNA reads TGCAGTGCTAGAGTCCCCCCCAGAACACCAAACTATGGCTACACCTTC. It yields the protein CSARVPPRTPNYGYTF.

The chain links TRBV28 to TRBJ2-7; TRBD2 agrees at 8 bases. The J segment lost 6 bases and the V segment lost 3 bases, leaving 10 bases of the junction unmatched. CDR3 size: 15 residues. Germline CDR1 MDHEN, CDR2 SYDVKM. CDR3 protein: CASSFGTSGGREQYF. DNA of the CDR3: TGTGCCAGCAGTTTCGGAACTAGCGGTGGCCGCGAGCAGTACTTC.

The CDR3 region is CASSQVAGDDEQYF. The CDR3 DNA follows: TGTGCCAGCAGCCAAGTAGCGGGAGATGACGAGCAGTACTTC. The gene calls are TRBV6-5 and TRBJ2-4, with 9 bases fitting TRBD2. The assigned J gene may be wrong: the sequence end matches TRBJ2-7 better. The germline V gene encodes CDR1 MNHEY and CDR2 SVGAGI. This CDR3 comprises 14 residues.

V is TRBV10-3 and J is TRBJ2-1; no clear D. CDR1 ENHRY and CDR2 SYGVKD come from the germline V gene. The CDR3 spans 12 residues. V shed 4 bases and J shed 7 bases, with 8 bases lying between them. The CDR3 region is CAISAVRNEQFF. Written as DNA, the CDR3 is TGTGCCATCAGTGCCGTCCGAAATGAGCAGTTCTTC.

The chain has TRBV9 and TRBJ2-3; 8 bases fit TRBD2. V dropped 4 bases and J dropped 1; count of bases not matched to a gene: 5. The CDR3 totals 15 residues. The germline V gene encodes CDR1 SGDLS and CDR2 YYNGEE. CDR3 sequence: CASSWRGDGTDTQYF. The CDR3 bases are TGTGCCAGCAGCTGGCGGGGGGACGGCACAGATACGCAGTATTTT.

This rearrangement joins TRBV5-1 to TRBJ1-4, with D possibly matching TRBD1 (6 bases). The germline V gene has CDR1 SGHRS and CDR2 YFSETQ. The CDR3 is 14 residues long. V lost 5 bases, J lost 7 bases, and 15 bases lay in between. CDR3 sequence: CASRPGVRSEKLFF. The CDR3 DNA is TGCGCCAGCAGGCCAGGGGTCCGGAGTGAAAAACTGTTTTTT.

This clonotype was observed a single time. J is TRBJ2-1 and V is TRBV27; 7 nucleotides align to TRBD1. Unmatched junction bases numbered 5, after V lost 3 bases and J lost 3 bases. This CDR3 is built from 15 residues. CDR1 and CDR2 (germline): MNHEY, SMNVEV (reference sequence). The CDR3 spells CASSFRQGGYNEQFF. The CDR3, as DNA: TGTGCCAGCAGTTTCCGACAGGGCGGCTACAATGAGCAGTTCTTC.

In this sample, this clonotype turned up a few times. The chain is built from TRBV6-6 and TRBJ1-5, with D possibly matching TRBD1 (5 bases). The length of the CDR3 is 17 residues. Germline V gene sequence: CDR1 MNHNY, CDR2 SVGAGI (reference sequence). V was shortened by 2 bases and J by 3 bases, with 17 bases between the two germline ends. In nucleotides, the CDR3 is TGTGCCAGCAGTTACCTCAGAGTCCGGGACCCCAATCAGCCCCAGCATTTT. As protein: CASSYLRVRDPNQPQHF.

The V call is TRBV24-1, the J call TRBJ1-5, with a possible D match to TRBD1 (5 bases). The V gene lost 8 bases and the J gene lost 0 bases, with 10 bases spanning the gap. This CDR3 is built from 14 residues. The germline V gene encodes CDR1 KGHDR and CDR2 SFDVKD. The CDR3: CATKGAYSNQPQHF. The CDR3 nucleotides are TGTGCCACCAAAGGGGCCTATAGCAATCAGCCCCAGCATTTT.

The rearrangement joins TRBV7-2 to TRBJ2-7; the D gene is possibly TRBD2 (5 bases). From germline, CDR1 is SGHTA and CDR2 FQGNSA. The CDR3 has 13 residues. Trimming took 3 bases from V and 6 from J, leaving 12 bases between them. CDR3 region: CASSFRTGGEQYF. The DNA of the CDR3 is TGTGCCAGCAGCTTCCGTACCGGAGGCGAGCAGTACTTC.

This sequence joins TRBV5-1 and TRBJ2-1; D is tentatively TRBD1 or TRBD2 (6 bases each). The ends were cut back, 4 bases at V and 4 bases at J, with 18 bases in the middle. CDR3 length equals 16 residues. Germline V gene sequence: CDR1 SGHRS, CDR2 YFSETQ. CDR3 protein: CASSPLGGQPYNEQFF. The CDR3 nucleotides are TGCGCCAGCAGCCCGCTGGGGGGACAACCTTACAATGAGCAGTTCTTC. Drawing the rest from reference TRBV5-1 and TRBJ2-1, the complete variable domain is KAGVTQTPRYLIKTRGQQVTLSCSPISGHRSVSWYQQTPGQGLQFLFEYFSETQRNKGNFPGRFSGRQFSNSRSEMNVSTLELGDSALYLCASSPLGGQPYNEQFFGPGTRLTVL.

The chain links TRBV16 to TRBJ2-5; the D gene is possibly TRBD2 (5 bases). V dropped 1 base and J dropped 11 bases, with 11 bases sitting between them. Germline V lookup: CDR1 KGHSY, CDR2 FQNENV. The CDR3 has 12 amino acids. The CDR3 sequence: CASSQFVGEQYF. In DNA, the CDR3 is TGTGCCAGCAGCCAATTTGTCGGGGAGCAGTACTTC.

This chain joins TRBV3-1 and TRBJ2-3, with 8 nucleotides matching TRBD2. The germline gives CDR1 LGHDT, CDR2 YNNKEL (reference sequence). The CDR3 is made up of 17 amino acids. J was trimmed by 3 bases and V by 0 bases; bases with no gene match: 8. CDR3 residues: CASSQEAGLALTDTQYF. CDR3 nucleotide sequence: TGTGCCAGCAGCCAAGAAGCCGGACTAGCCCTGACAGATACGCAGTATTTT.

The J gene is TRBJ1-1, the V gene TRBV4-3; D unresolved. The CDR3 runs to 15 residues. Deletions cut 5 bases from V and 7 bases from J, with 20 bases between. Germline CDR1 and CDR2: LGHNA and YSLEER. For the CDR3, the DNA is TGCGCCAGCAGCTTCGCGCATGGGAGACGTGGTGAAGCTTTCTTT. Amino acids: CASSFAHGRRGEAFF.

CDR3 sequence reads: CASSPLQGGVSEHIQYF. CDR3 sequence (DNA): TGTGCCAGCAGCCCTCTACAGGGGGGGGTATCTGAGCACATTCAGTACTTC. The rearrangement uses TRBV11-2 and TRBJ2-5, with a tentative D call TRBD1 (8 bases). The J call may be in error: the DNA end matches TRBJ2-4 better. The CDR3 has 17 residues. In germline, CDR1 is SGHAT, CDR2 FQNNGV.

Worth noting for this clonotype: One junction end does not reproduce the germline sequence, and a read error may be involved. The CDR3 protein is CASSPTGFNEKLFF. The DNA of the CDR3 is TGTGCTAGCAGCCCAACAGGTTTTAATGAAAAACTGTTTTTT. The rearrangement uses TRBV7-7 and TRBJ1-4, with a possible D match to TRBD1 (5 bases). Germline CDR1 reads SSHAT; CDR2 reads FNYEAQ (reference sequence). CDR3 length: 14 residues.

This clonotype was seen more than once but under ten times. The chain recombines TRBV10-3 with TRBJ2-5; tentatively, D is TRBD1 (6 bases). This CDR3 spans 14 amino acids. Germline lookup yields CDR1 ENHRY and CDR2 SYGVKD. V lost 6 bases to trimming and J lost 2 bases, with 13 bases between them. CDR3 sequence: CAIRDSKGQETQYF. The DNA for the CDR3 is TGTGCCATCAGGGACAGTAAAGGGCAAGAGACCCAGTACTTC.